The rows below give T cell receptor beta chains drawn from one sample of a study of PD-1 blockade in classical Hodgkin lymphoma. The protocol was immunoSEQ multiplex PCR, while the TCRdb copy is restricted to in-frame clones and leaves out a portion. The data hold about 16,000 clones, with around four fifths observed a single time. Sequenced material: CD4+ T cells from blood, taken at baseline. The receptors here all came from a human donor with classical Hodgkin lymphoma. Each CDR3 is given with its conserved first and last residue.

>TRBV9|TRBJ2-1
CASSVATLGQGHNEQFF
>TRBV5-5|TRBJ2-1
CASSSPAGGAGEQFF
>TRBV4-3|TRBJ2-1
CASSPRLLAGSYNEQFF
>TRBV7-2|TRBJ1-2
CASSYGTGDYGYTF
>TRBV15|TRBJ2-7
CATKLALDSYEQYF
>TRBV25-1|TRBJ1-5
CASSGRGSGQPQHF
>TRBV5-1|TRBJ2-5
CASSFWDSFQETQYF
>TRBV5-4|TRBJ1-1
CASSPTGQGSNTEAFF
>TRBV28|TRBJ2-1
CASRSARTSGSPQFF
>TRBV6-5|TRBJ2-2
CASSSQWSGTSGELFF
>TRBV28|TRBJ2-2
CASSSPTGFVGELFF
>TRBV11-1|TRBJ2-5
CASSLARHDQTQYF
>TRBV5-1|TRBJ1-3
CASSEWGQVRSGNTIYF
>TRBV18|TRBJ2-7
CASSPSQGAYEQYF
>TRBV2|TRBJ1-1
CASSITGAVNTEAFF
>TRBV5-1|TRBJ2-5
CASSESAFGGTQYF
>TRBV5-3|TRBJ2-7
CASSSLVYEQYF
>TRBV19|TRBJ1-5
CASSSLNQPQHF
>TRBV12-5|TRBJ2-5
CASGSQGEETQYF
>TRBV7-9|TRBJ2-7
CASSLNQFEQYF
>TRBV7-6|TRBJ2-3
CASSLVAGTDTQYF
>TRBV4-2|TRBJ2-7
CASSQELRTDYEQYF
>TRBV27|TRBJ1-5
CASSRDRDNQPQHF
>TRBV6-6|TRBJ2-3
CASSYMEMEYTQYF
>TRBV2|TRBJ2-3
CASRVTSGGTDTQYF
>TRBV4-2|TRBJ1-6
CASSQVGGARGYNSPLHF
>TRBV28|TRBJ1-4
CASSSLGQGATNEKLFF
>TRBV6-5|TRBJ2-7
CASSPRDRVYEQYF
>TRBV7-9|TRBJ1-5
CASSLDRGPQHF
>TRBV29-1|TRBJ2-1
CSAPGLAGHEQFF
>TRBV18|TRBJ1-1
CASSVFRKRGTEAFF
>TRBV6-5|TRBJ2-5
CASSYSRTGRETQYF
>TRBV5-1|TRBJ2-2
CASRRALGTDTGELFF
>TRBV28|TRBJ2-1
CASSQATYNEQFF
>TRBV7-2|TRBJ2-3
CASSFMAVADHTDTQYF
>TRBV27|TRBJ2-6
CASSSGANVLTF
>TRBV4-2|TRBJ2-4
CASSQLLAGENIQYF
>TRBV6-5|TRBJ2-3
CASRGAGADTQYF
>TRBV7-9|TRBJ2-5
CASSRGETQYF
>TRBV7-9|TRBJ1-2
CASSLVRVRDYGYTF
>TRBV5-1|TRBJ1-5
CASSLAGMLGPQHF
>TRBV5-1|TRBJ2-3
CASSLNFVTDTQYF
>TRBV7-9|TRBJ2-1
CASSLVDRTNEQFF
>TRBV12-5|TRBJ1-2
CASGYDNYGYTF
>TRBV5-1|TRBJ2-3
CASSLTGYTDTQYF
>TRBV19|TRBJ2-5
CASSIGKSETQYF
>TRBV2|TRBJ2-5
CASMGERSQETQYF
>TRBV5-4|TRBJ2-2
CASSRTSGGANTGELFF
>TRBV5-1|TRBJ2-5
CASSQLAGGGETQYF
>TRBV18|TRBJ1-2
CASSPLRSSENYGYTF
>TRBV29-1|TRBJ2-1
CSLGVRGYNEQFF
>TRBV11-3|TRBJ2-1
CASSSGQGNYNEQFF
>TRBV7-3|TRBJ2-3
CASSLVGGRPDTQYF
>TRBV28|TRBJ2-7
CASRETSGSYEQYF
>TRBV5-6|TRBJ1-1
CASLSGGRMNTEAFF
>TRBV5-1|TRBJ1-2
CASSLTEQLANYGYTF
>TRBV7-6|TRBJ1-1
CASTGGAGPMGNTEAFF
>TRBV6-5|TRBJ1-2
CASRETGVGYGYTF
>TRBV11-2|TRBJ1-5
CASSPDGRSNQPQHF
>TRBV10-3|TRBJ2-1
CAITTSGRDNEQFF